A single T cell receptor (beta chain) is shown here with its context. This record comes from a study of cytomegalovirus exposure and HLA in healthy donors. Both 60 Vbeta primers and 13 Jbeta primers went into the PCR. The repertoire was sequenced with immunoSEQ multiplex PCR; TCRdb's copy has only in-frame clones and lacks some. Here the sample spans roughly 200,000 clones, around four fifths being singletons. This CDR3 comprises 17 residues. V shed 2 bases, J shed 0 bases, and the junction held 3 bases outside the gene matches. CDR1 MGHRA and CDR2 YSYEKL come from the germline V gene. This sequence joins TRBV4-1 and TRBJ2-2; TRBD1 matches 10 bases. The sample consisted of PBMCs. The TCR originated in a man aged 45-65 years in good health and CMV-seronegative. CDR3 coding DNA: TGCGCCAGCAGCCAATCCGGACAGGGGGCGAACACCGGGGAGCTGTTTTTT. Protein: CASSQSGQGANTGELFF.